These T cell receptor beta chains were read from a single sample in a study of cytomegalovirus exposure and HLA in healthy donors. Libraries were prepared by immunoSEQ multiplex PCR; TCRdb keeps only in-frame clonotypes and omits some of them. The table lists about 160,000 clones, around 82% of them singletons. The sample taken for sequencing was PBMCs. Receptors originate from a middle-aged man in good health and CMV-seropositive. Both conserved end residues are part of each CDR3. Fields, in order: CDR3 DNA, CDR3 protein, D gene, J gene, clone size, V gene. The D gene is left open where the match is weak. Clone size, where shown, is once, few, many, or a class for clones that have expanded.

TGTGCCAGCACCCCCTGGGGCAGGGTTATATCCTACGAGCAGTACTTC | CASTPWGRVISYEQYF | - | TRBJ2-7 | - | TRBV28
TGTGCCAGCTCACAAACCGTAGCGGGGGGTTTCACAGATACGCAGTATTTT | CASSQTVAGGFTDTQYF | TRBD2 | TRBJ2-3 | - | TRBV18
TGTGCCAGCAGCACGAACAGGGCCCCCGGGGTTTACACCTTC | CASSTNRAPGVYTF | - | TRBJ1-2 | - | TRBV5-6
TGTGCCAGCAGCTTAGCTGGGCTGCTCTCTGGAAACACCATATATTTT | CASSLAGLLSGNTIYF | - | TRBJ1-3 | - | TRBV7-8
TGTGCCAGCAGCTCAAGGGGTTATACGACGACAACTGAATACACCTTC | CASSSRGYTTTTEYTF | - | TRBJ1-2 | - | TRBV7-2
TGCGCCAGCAGCAAGGATGGGGCTAGCACAGATACGCAGTATTTT | CASSKDGASTDTQYF | - | TRBJ2-3 | - | TRBV5-1
TGTGCCAGCAACCTCGACATGGAACATGGCTACACCTTC | CASNLDMEHGYTF | - | TRBJ1-2 | - | TRBV28
TGTGCCACCAGCAGAGATCGAGCGACGTCGCACGAGCAGTACTTC | CATSRDRATSHEQYF | - | TRBJ2-7 | once | TRBV15
TGTGCCAGCAGCTCACTGGGCGTTGGGAGCAATCAGCCCCAGCATTTT | CASSSLGVGSNQPQHF | - | TRBJ1-5 | - | TRBV5-6
TGTGCCAGTAGCCCGAGCCCCCAGGGATGGGACGAGCAGTACTTC | CASSPSPQGWDEQYF | - | TRBJ2-7 | - | TRBV19